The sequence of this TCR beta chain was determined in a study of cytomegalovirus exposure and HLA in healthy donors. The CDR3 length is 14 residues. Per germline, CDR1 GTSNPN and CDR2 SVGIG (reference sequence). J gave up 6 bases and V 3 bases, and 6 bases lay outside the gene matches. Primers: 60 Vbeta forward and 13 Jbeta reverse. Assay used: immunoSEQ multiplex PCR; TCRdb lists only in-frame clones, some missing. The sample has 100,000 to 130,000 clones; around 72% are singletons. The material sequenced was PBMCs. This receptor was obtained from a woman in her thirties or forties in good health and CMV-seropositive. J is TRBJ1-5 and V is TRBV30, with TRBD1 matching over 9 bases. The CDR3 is CAWSQGQGRQPQHF. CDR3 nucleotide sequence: TGTGCCTGGAGCCAAGGACAGGGGCGTCAGCCCCAGCATTTT.